This entry features one T cell receptor beta chain sequence. This sample was included in a study of blood T cell repertoires in COVID-19. Assay: immunoSEQ multiplex PCR; the TCRdb copy retains only in-frame clones and omits some. The sample shows 120,000 to 150,000 clones, approximately 90% of them seen only once. This CDR3 has 15 amino acids. The germline CDR1 and CDR2 sequences are MNHNY and SVGAGI (reference sequence). Deletions cut 2 bases from V and 5 bases from J, with 14 bases between. The J gene is TRBJ2-3, the V gene TRBV6-6, with D possibly matching TRBD1 (6 bases). This TCR derives from a woman aged 45 to 65 with active or convalescent COVID-19. Sequencing was performed on peripheral blood. For the CDR3, the DNA is TGTGCCAGCAGTTACCGAGGGCAGGGGATAGATACGCAGTATTTT. It specifies CASSYRGQGIDTQYF.